What follows describes a single T cell receptor (beta chain). Antigen unknown. Researchers set a sequencing depth target of 1 in 200,000 to 1 in 1 million T cells. Sequencing used immunoSEQ multiplex PCR; TCRdb keeps in-frame clones, though not all of them. The table includes nearly 300,000 clones, 60% to 80% detected once. This sample was taken from a study of cytotoxic CD8 clonotypes in ibrutinib-treated CLL. The ends were cut back, 4 bases at V and 7 bases at J, with 13 bases in the middle. The length of the CDR3 is 13 residues. Looked up from germline, CDR1 is MNHEY and CDR2 is SVGAGI. Findings and caveats of the study: Relative to age-matched healthy donors, clonality at baseline was higher, and it tracked circulating CD8+ T-cell counts.

The receptor's source is a human donor with chronic lymphocytic leukemia. This sample comprised PBMCs, obtained at disease progression, from a patient treated with ibrutinib. V and J are TRBV6-5 and TRBJ2-5; D not certain. This chain's CDR3 is CASSLTGPGTQYF. CDR3 DNA sequence: TGTGCCAGCAGTTTGACGGGTCCAGGGACCCAGTACTTC.